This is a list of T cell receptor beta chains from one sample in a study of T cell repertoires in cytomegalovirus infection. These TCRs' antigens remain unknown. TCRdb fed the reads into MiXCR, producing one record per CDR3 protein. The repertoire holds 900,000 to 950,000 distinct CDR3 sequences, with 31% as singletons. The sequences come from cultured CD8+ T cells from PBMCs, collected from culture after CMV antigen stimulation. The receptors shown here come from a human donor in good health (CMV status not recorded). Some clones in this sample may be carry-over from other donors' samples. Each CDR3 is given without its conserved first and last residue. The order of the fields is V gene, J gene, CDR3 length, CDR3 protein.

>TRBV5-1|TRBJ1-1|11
ASSSAQKNEAF
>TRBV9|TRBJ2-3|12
ASSDPRITDTQY
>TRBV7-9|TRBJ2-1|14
ASSLIGQLPYNEQF
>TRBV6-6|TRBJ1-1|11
ASSYNRVTEAF
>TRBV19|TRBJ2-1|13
ASSLAGANYNEQF
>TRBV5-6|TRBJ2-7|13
ASSLYGSGPYEQY
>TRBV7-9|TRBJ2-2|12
ASSRGQPFGELF
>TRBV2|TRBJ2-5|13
ASSEVALPQETQY
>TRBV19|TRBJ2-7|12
ASSIGGQSYEQY
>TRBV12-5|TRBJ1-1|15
ASGLVLYETWGTEAF
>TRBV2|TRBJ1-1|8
ASRGTGAF
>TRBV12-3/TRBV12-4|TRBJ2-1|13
ASSLAPSLYNEQF
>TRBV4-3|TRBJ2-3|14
ASSQVGVGRADTQY
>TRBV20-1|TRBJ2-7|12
SARDPGGSYEQY
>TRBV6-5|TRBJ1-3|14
ASTPGQPNSGNTIY
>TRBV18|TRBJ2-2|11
ASSPIWSGELF
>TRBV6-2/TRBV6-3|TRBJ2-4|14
ASSYSVTLAKNIQY
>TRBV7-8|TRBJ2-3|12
ASSLGLEADTQY